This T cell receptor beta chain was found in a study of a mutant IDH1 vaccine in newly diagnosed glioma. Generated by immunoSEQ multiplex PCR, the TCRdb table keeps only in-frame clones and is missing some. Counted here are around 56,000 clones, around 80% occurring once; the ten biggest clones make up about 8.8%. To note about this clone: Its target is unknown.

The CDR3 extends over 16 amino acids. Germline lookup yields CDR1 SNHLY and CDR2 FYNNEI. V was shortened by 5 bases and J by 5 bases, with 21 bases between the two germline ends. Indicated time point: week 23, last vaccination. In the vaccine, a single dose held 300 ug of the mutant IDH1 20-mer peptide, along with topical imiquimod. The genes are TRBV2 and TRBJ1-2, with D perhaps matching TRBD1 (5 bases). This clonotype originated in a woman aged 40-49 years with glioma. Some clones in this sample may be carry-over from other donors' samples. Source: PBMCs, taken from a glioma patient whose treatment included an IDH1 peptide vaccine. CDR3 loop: CASSTGTDNLLYGYTF. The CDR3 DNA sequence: TGTGCCAGCAGTACCGGGACGGATAATTTATTGTATGGCTACACCTTC.